A single sample is the source of the 29 T cell receptor beta chains below, sequenced in a study of prognosis after radiotherapy for stage I lung cancer. Amplification of TCR beta CDR3 from genomic DNA used two-round multiplex PCR. The use of primers specific to each TRBV and TRBJ gene characterized first-round PCR. TCRdb re-called the multiplex PCR reads with MiXCR, one entry per CDR3 protein. The table includes some 25,000 distinct CDR3 sequences, 35% to 40% detected once. This specimen consisted of PBMCs, obtained before or after stereotactic body radiation therapy (not recorded which). Source of these receptors: a donor over 45 with non-small cell lung cancer.

This clonotype came up many times. The V call is TRBV27, the J call TRBJ2-3, with D unclear. Germline-derived CDR1 and CDR2 are MNHEY and SMNVEV (reference sequence). Trimming pared 5 bases from V and 1 base from J, leaving 4 bases between. This CDR3 has 12 amino acids. CDR3 sequence reads: CASSPGTDTQYF. The CDR3 DNA reads as TGTGCCAGCAGTCCAGGCACAGATACGCAGTATTTT.

This clonotype was observed many times. This sequence joins TRBV4-3 and TRBJ2-7; 9 positions agree with TRBD2. The CDR3 is 17 amino acids. Germline V lookup: CDR1 LGHNA, CDR2 YSLEER. V lost 4 bases, J lost 0 bases, and 10 bases stayed unmatched. For the CDR3, the DNA is TGCGCCAGCAGCCGGGGGGTTAGCGGGGGAAGCTCCTACGAGCAGTACTTC. Translated: CASSRGVSGGSSYEQYF.

Notes on this clonotype: It may be a read error: a sequence one base away is much more abundant. The V gene is TRBV2, the J gene TRBJ2-5, with D unresolved. CDR3 length equals 13 residues. V was pared by 6 bases and J by 5 bases, with 13 bases between. Per germline, CDR1 SNHLY and CDR2 FYNNEI. CDR3 region: CASSESGRETQYF. CDR3 in DNA: TGTGCCAGCAGCGAGAGTGGCAGGGAGACCCAGTACTTC.

The DNA for the CDR3 is TGTGCCAGCATATCCACTAGTGGGAGGGCCGCGGGGGGTTACAATGAGCAGTTCTTC. It yields the protein CASISTSGRAAGGYNEQFF. This chain uses TRBV6-1 with TRBJ2-1, with TRBD2 matching 8 bases. V was clipped by 7 bases and J by 4 bases; unmatched bases: 21. Germline CDR1 MNHNS, CDR2 SASEGT. The CDR3 is made up of 19 amino acids.

This clonotype was detected once. A single base is all that separates this from a far larger clone, so a read error is likely. The rearrangement joins TRBV6-9 to TRBJ2-1, with 10 bases aligning to TRBD2. This CDR3 comprises 16 residues. Germline values: CDR1 MNHGY, CDR2 SVAAGI. This CDR3 reads CSSSYSGLASYDEQFF. In DNA form, the CDR3 reads TGTTCCAGCAGTTACTCGGGACTAGCGTCCTACGATGAGCAGTTCTTC.

About this clonotype itself: The junction differs from germline at one of its ends, possibly a read error. This chain uses TRBV7-2 with TRBJ1-1, with TRBD1 identical over 7 bases. The CDR3 runs to 17 residues. CDR1 is SGHTA, CDR2 FQGNSA, per germline. For the CDR3, the DNA is TGTTCCAGCAGCTTAGCGAGGGGCAGGGGGGGATCCACTGAAGCTTTCTTT. Protein sequence: CSSSLARGRGGSTEAFF.

The V call is TRBV30, the J call TRBJ1-3, with TRBD1 matching 7 bases. V lost 1 base and J lost 3; bases outside the gene matches: 6. Per germline, CDR1 GTSNPN and CDR2 SVGIG (reference sequence). The CDR3 runs to 15 residues. As DNA, the CDR3 is TGTGCCTGGAGTGAGGGGGCTAGAGTTGGAAACACCATATATTTT. It encodes CAWSEGARVGNTIYF.

This clonotype was counted once. The chain has TRBV6-1 and TRBJ2-2; D remains unclear. Per the germline V gene, CDR1 is MNHNS and CDR2 is SASEGT. The ends were cut back, 7 bases at V and 2 bases at J, with 8 bases in the middle. The CDR3 runs to 13 residues. The chain's CDR3 is CASINSNTGELFF. The CDR3 nucleotides read TGTGCCAGCATAAACTCTAACACCGGGGAGCTGTTTTTT.

This clonotype appeared a few times. The rearrangement joins TRBV6-1 to TRBJ2-1; D is unclear. Germline assignment: CDR1 MNHNS and CDR2 SASEGT. The V end lost 10 bases, the J end lost 3 bases, and 16 bases lay between the germline ends. The CDR3 length is 14 residues. As DNA, the CDR3 is TGTGCCATTAGTGAATCTAACAGCTACAATGAGCAGTTCTTC. Translated, it gives CAISESNSYNEQFF.

Turning to this clonotype: This sequence is one base from a far larger clone and is likely a read error. The chain uses TRBV6-2 or TRBV6-3 and TRBJ2-2; 7 nucleotides agree with TRBD2. Germline lookup yields CDR1 MNHEY and CDR2 SVGEGT. The CDR3 totals 14 residues. The V and J ends lost 6 bases and 10 bases, in that order; junction bases with no gene match: 11. The CDR3 here is CASSLSGTPVELFF. CDR3 nucleotides: TGTGCCAGCAGCCTAAGCGGGACCCCAGTGGAGCTGTTTTTT.

The V call is TRBV24-1, the J call TRBJ2-2; either TRBD1 or TRBD2 may supply D (6 bases each). The ends were cut back, 3 bases at V and 3 bases at J, with 13 bases in the middle. The CDR3 spans 16 residues. From germline, CDR1 is KGHDR and CDR2 SFDVKD. The CDR3 sequence: CATSDDRWGDTGELFF. In DNA, the CDR3 is TGTGCCACCAGTGATGACAGGTGGGGGGACACCGGGGAGCTGTTTTTT.

This clonotype appeared many times. Compared with germline, one end of the junction differs, possibly owing to a read error. This chain connects TRBV19 to TRBJ1-2; no clear D gene. The germline CDR1 and CDR2 sequences are LNHDA and SQIVND (reference sequence). The CDR3 sequence is 16 residues long. The CDR3, as DNA: TGTGCCAGTAGCCTAGGCACAAGGCGACCGGGTTATGGCTGCACCTTC. Its translation: CASSLGTRRPGYGCTF. The whole variable domain, remainder taken from reference TRBV19 and TRBJ1-2, is DGGITQSPKYLFRKEGQNVTLSCEQNLNHDAMYWYRQDPGQGLRLIYYSQIVNDFQKGDIAEGYSVSREKKESFPLTVTSAQKNPTAFYLCASSLGTRRPGYGCTFGSGTRLTVV.

This clonotype has more than one count but fewer than ten. The chain links TRBV4-2 to TRBJ1-1; D is unclear. The CDR3 spans 15 residues. Trimming stripped 3 bases from V and 1 base from J, with 12 bases between. CDR1 is LGHNA and CDR2 is YNFKEQ in the germline V gene. This CDR3 is CASSQKTRGNTEAFF. CDR3 in DNA: TGTGCCAGCAGCCAGAAGACACGGGGGAACACTGAAGCTTTCTTT.

This clonotype was counted at least ten times. The chain uses TRBV2 and TRBJ2-5; D perhaps matches TRBD1 (6 bases). The germline V gene encodes CDR1 SNHLY and CDR2 FYNNEI. The CDR3 covers 12 residues. Trimming removed 1 base from V and 13 bases from J, with 13 bases in between. Here the CDR3 DNA reads TGTGCCAGCAGTGAAGGGGGCAGGGGCCGGTACTTC. This sequence encodes CASSEGGRGRYF.

Ten or more counts support this clonotype. The rearrangement uses TRBV7-2 and TRBJ1-5; no clear D. CDR1 SGHTA and CDR2 FQGNSA come from the germline V gene. The CDR3 is made up of 15 amino acids. The V gene lost 2 bases and the J gene lost 5 bases, with 13 bases spanning the gap. CDR3 in amino acids: CASSLFWEIDQPQHF. For the CDR3, the DNA is TGTGCCAGCAGCTTATTTTGGGAGATCGATCAGCCCCAGCATTTT.

Turning to this clonotype: Being one base from a much bigger clone, this may be a read error. The chain carries TRBV19 and TRBJ1-4; 7 bases align to TRBD1. V dropped 7 bases and J dropped 7; count of bases not matched to a gene: 12. The CDR3 is made up of 15 amino acids. Per germline, CDR1 LNHDA and CDR2 SQIVND (reference sequence). CDR3 nucleotides: TGTGCCAGTATTTCAGGACAGGCCGCGGGTGAAAAACTGTTTTTT. This sequence encodes CASISGQAAGEKLFF. The entire variable domain, with the rest obtained from reference TRBV19 and TRBJ1-4, is as follows: DGGITQSPKYLFRKEGQNVTLSCEQNLNHDAMYWYRQDPGQGLRLIYYSQIVNDFQKGDIAEGYSVSREKKESFPLTVTSAQKNPTAFYLCASISGQAAGEKLFFGSGTQLSVL.

This clonotype showed up many times. The J gene is TRBJ1-1, the V gene TRBV5-1; no clear D gene. Trimming left V 2 bases short and J 4 bases short, with 12 bases between. Germline loops: CDR1 SGHRS, CDR2 YFSETQ. The CDR3 covers 14 residues. The CDR3, as DNA: TGCGCCAGCAGCTTAACGCCGGGGAGCACTGAAGCTTTCTTT. The encoded protein is CASSLTPGSTEAFF.

CDR3 DNA: TGTGCCAGCAGTTACGGACGTTACGAGCAGTACTTC. Translating gives CASSYGRYEQYF. The chain is built from TRBV6-5 and TRBJ2-7, with no clear D. The CDR3 is 12 amino acids. Looked up from germline, CDR1 is MNHEY and CDR2 is SVGAGI. The germline V and J ends were trimmed by 2 bases and 4 bases, with 6 bases remaining between them.

This clonotype was picked up many times. This could be a read error, since a much larger clone is one nucleotide away. This chain joins TRBV6-1 and TRBJ2-3, with D possibly being TRBD1 (6 bases). Germline V lookup: CDR1 MNHNS, CDR2 SASEGT. This CDR3 region has 16 residues. Trimming took off 6 bases at V and 4 bases at J, with 20 bases between the two ends. CDR3 nucleotide sequence: TGTGCCAGCAGCCGCCCTCAGGGGCGGTCCTCAGATACGCAGTATTTT. Translated, it gives CASSRPQGRSSDTQYF.

This clonotype was picked up many times. V gene TRBV5-1 combines with J gene TRBJ2-1; D perhaps matches TRBD1 (8 bases). CDR3 length equals 16 residues. The V gene's germline CDR1 is SGHRS and CDR2 YFSETQ. Trimming took 6 bases from V and 1 from J, leaving 17 bases between them. CDR3 bases: TGCGCCAGCACCCCAACAGGGGGAGGGTCCTACAATGAGCAGTTCTTC. Its translation: CASTPTGGGSYNEQFF.

J is TRBJ2-7 and V is TRBV7-9; 9 nucleotides align to TRBD1. Germline V gene sequence: CDR1 SEHNR, CDR2 FQNEAQ (reference sequence). With V trimmed by 8 bases and J by 2 bases, 1 base remained unmatched. The CDR3 is 12 residues long. DNA for the CDR3: TGTGCCAGCGGACAGGGGCCCTACGAGCAGTACTTC. Translating gives CASGQGPYEQYF.

The rearrangement links TRBV6-5 to TRBJ2-1, with D unclear. Germline V gene data show CDR1 as MNHEY and CDR2 as SVGAGI. The V and J ends lost 2 bases and 5 bases respectively, with 13 bases between them. The CDR3 length is 15 residues. The CDR3 here is CASSYGVPKHNEQFF. As DNA, the CDR3 is TGTGCCAGCAGTTACGGGGTCCCAAAACACAATGAGCAGTTCTTC.

The chain has TRBV4-1 and TRBJ2-5; possibly TRBD1 for D (5 bases). CDR1 is MGHRA, CDR2 YSYEKL, per germline. Trimming removed 0 bases from V and 5 bases from J, with 13 bases in between. The CDR3 is 15 residues long. The DNA of the CDR3 is TGCGCCAGCAGCCAAGAAGGGCTCCCAGGGGAGACCCAGTACTTC. This sequence encodes CASSQEGLPGETQYF.

Comments on this clonotype: The CDR3 carries no conserved terminal phenylalanine or tryptophan, so it likely arises from a read error. The CDR3 reads CASITGTTYTL. The CDR3 nucleotides are TGTGCCAGCATCACCGGGACGACGTACACCCTC. The chain employs TRBV12-3 or TRBV12-4 and TRBJ1-2, with D maybe TRBD1 (5 bases). Trimming removed 7 bases at V and 11 bases at J, with 14 bases between. The CDR3 length is 11 residues.

This chain connects TRBV11-2 to TRBJ2-2; D is ambiguous. CDR1 SGHAT and CDR2 FQNNGV come from the germline V gene. V was trimmed by 1 base and J by 6 bases, leaving 9 bases between them. The CDR3 length is 14 residues. The CDR3 coding sequence is TGTGCCAGCAGCTTAGGGAGTTCGGCCGGGGAGCTGTTTTTT. Translation gives CASSLGSSAGELFF. Supplemented by reference TRBV11-2 and TRBJ2-2, the full variable domain reads EAGVAQSPRYKIIEKRQSVAFWCNPISGHATLYWYQQILGQGPKLLIQFQNNGVVDDSQLPKDRFSAERLKGVDSTLKIQPAKLEDSAVYLCASSLGSSAGELFFGEGSRLTVL.

The chain joins TRBV2 to TRBJ1-2; a weak D match, TRBD1 (6 bases). CDR1 is SNHLY and CDR2 is FYNNEI in the germline V gene. The CDR3 extends over 13 amino acids. Trimming pared 5 bases from V and 4 bases from J, leaving 11 bases between. The CDR3 loop is CASSSTGTYGYTF. In nucleotides, the CDR3 is TGTGCCAGCAGTAGTACAGGGACCTATGGCTACACCTTC.

This clonotype was found many times. The V and J genes are TRBV11-2 and TRBJ2-3; D is uncertain. From germline, CDR1 is SGHAT and CDR2 FQNNGV. The CDR3 runs to 15 residues. Trimming left V 3 bases short and J 6 bases short, with 16 bases between. The CDR3 nucleotides are TGTGCCAGCAGCTTGCGGCCTATCACTTGGGATACGCAGTATTTT. It yields the protein CASSLRPITWDTQYF. Filled out from reference TRBV11-2 and TRBJ2-3, the complete variable domain reads EAGVAQSPRYKIIEKRQSVAFWCNPISGHATLYWYQQILGQGPKLLIQFQNNGVVDDSQLPKDRFSAERLKGVDSTLKIQPAKLEDSAVYLCASSLRPITWDTQYFGPGTRLTVL.

The chain has TRBV15 and TRBJ1-1, with 8 bases matching TRBD1. Trimming cost V 6 bases and J 4 bases; bases outside gene matches: 16. Germline loops: CDR1 LNHNV, CDR2 YYDKDF (reference sequence). CDR3 length: 17 residues. CDR3 bases: TGTGCCACCAGTAGATCCGGGACAGGAAACATGAGCACTGAAGCTTTCTTT. Translating gives CATSRSGTGNMSTEAFF.

At least ten counts were recorded for this clonotype. The J gene is TRBJ1-1, the V gene TRBV29-1, with D tentatively TRBD1 (5 bases). The V gene's germline CDR1 is SQVTM and CDR2 ANQGSEA. The V end was cut by 7 bases, the J end by 0 bases, with 12 bases between. This CDR3 region has 13 residues. The CDR3 sequence is CSAQTDLNTEAFF. In DNA form, the CDR3 reads TGCAGCGCTCAGACAGATCTGAACACTGAAGCTTTCTTT.